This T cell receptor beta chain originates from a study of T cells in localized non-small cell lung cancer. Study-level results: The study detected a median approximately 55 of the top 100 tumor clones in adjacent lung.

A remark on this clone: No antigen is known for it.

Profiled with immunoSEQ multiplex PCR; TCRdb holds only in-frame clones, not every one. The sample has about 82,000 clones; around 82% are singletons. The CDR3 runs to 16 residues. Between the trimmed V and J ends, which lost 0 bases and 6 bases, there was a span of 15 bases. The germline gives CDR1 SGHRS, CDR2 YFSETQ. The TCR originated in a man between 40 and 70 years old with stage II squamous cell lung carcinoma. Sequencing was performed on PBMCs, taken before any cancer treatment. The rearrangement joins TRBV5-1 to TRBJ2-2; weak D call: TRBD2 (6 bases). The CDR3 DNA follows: TGCGCCAGCAGCTTGGAAACGGGAGTTGGGGCCGGGGAGCTGTTTTTT. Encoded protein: CASSLETGVGAGELFF.